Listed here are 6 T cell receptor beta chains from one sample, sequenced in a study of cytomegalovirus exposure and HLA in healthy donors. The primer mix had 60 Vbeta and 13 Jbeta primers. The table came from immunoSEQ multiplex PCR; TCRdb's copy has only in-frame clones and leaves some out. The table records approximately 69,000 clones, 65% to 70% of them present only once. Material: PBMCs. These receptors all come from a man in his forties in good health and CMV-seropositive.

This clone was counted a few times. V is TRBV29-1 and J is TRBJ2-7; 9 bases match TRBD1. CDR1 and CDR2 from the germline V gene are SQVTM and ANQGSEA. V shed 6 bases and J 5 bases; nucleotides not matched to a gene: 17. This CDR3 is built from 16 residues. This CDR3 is CSVRGYGDRVMHEQYF. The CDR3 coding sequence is TGCAGCGTCCGGGGGTATGGGGACAGGGTGATGCACGAGCAGTACTTC.

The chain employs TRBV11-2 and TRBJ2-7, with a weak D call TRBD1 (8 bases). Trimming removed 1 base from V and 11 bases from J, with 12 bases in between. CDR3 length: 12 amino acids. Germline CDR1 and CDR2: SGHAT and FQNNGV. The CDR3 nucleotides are TGTGCCAGCAGCTTAGGACAGGGGAGGGAGTACTTC. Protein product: CASSLGQGREYF.

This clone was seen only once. The CDR3 spells CASRHSTSGNTIYF. The CDR3 region has the DNA TGTGCCAGCAGGCACTCAACCTCTGGAAACACCATATATTTT. The chain recombines TRBV28 with TRBJ1-3; no firm D call. Trimming removed 6 bases from V and 0 bases from J, with 9 bases in between. Germline values: CDR1 MDHEN, CDR2 SYDVKM. The CDR3 contains 14 residues.

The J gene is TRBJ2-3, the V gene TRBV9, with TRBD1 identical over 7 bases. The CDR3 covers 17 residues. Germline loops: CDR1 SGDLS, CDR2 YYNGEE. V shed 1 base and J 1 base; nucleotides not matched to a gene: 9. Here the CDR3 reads CASSVRDSRRGTDTQYF. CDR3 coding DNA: TGTGCCAGCAGCGTACGGGACAGCCGGCGGGGCACAGATACGCAGTATTTT. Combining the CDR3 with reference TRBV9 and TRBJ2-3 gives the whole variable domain DSGVTQTPKHLITATGQRVTLRCSPRSGDLSVYWYQQSLDQGLQFLIQYYNGEERAKGNILERFSAQQFPDLHSELNLSSLELGDSALYFCASSVRDSRRGTDTQYFGPGTRLTVL.

The chain's CDR3 is CASRNPSVGGMDEKLFF. CDR3 sequence (DNA): TGTGCCAGTAGAAACCCCTCGGTAGGGGGAATGGATGAAAAACTGTTTTTT. V usage is TRBV19 and J usage is TRBJ1-4; D possibly corresponds to TRBD1 (6 bases). CDR3 length: 17 residues. Trimming left V 6 bases short and J 6 bases short, with 23 bases between. Germline V gives CDR1 LNHDA, CDR2 SQIVND (reference sequence).

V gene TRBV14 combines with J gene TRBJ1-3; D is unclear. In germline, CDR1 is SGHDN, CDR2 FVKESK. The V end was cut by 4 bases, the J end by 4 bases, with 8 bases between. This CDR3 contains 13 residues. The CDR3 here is CASSPTSGNTIYF. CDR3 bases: TGTGCCAGCAGCCCTACCTCCGGAAACACCATATATTTT. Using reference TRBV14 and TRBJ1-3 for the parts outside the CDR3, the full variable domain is EAGVTQFPSHSVIEKGQTVTLRCDPISGHDNLYWYRRVMGKEIKFLLHFVKESKQDESGMPNNRFLAERTGGTYSTLKVQPAELEDSGVYFCASSPTSGNTIYFGEGSWLTVV.